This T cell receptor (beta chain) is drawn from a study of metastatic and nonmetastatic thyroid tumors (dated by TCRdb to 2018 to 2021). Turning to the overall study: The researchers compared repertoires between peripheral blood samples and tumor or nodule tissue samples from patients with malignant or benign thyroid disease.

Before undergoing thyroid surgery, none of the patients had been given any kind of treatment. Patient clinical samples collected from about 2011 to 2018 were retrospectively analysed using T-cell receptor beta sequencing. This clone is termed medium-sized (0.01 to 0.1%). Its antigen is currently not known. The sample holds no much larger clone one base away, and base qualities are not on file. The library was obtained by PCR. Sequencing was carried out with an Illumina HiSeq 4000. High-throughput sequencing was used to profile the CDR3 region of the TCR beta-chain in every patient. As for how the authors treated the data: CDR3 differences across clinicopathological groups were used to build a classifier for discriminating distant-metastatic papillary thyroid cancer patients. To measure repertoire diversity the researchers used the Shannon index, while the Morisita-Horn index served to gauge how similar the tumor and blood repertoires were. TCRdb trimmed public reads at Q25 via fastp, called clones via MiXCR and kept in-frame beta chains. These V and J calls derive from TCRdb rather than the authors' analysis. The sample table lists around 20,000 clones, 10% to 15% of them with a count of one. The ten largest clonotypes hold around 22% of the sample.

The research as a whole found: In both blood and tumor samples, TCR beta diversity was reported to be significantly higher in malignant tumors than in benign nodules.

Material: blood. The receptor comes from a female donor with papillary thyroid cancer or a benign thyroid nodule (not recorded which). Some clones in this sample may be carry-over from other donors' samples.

At the DNA level, the sequence is TGTGCCAGCAGTTTAACGACCCACGAGCAGTACTTC. Its protein reads: CASSLTTHEQYF. The V and J genes are TRBV12-3 or TRBV12-4 and TRBJ2-7; the D segment cannot be called with confidence. Trimming costs V 2 bases and J 5 bases, and their ends lie 7 bases apart. From cysteine to phenylalanine, the CDR3 is 12 amino acids long. Only the CDR3 DNA is retained, 36 bases long and in frame from the first base.